This entry lists 5 T cell receptor beta chains sequenced from one sample in a study of T cell responses to AZD1222 COVID-19 vaccine. Method: immunoSEQ multiplex PCR; TCRdb's copy keeps in-frame clones and lacks some. The sample has about 140,000 clones; about four fifths are singletons. The sample here was peripheral blood, taken on day 0 of AZD1222 vaccination. The receptor source for this set is an adult in good health.

This chain uses TRBV30 with TRBJ1-1; D remains ambiguous. Per germline, CDR1 GTSNPN and CDR2 SVGIG (reference sequence). The CDR3 spans 16 residues. V lost 0 bases and J lost 0, with 14 bases in between. CDR3 amino acids: CAWSVRRVSMNTEAFF. The CDR3 DNA sequence: TGTGCCTGGAGTGTTAGGCGTGTCAGTATGAACACTGAAGCTTTCTTT.

This chain connects TRBV4-2 to TRBJ2-7, with 11 bases identical to TRBD2. This CDR3 contains 16 residues. Trimming took 0 bases from V and 1 from J; bases not matched to a gene: 2. The germline V gene encodes CDR1 LGHNA and CDR2 YNFKEQ. As DNA, the CDR3 is TGTGCCAGCAGCCAAGAGACTAGCGGGGAATCCTACGAGCAGTACTTC. Protein sequence: CASSQETSGESYEQYF.

This chain uses TRBV30 with TRBJ1-4; 8 bases fit TRBD1. The CDR3 loop spans 14 amino acids. CDR1 and CDR2 from the germline V gene are GTSNPN and SVGIG (reference sequence). V was clipped by 2 bases and J by 8 bases; unmatched bases: 7. CDR3 in amino acids: CAWSYQGAGEKLFF. Here the CDR3 DNA reads TGTGCCTGGAGTTATCAGGGGGCCGGGGAAAAACTGTTTTTT.

The chain combines TRBV7-2 with TRBJ1-6, with D unclear. V lost 4 bases to trimming and J lost 7 bases, with 11 bases between them. From germline, CDR1 is SGHTA and CDR2 FQGNSA. CDR3 size: 14 residues. The CDR3 here is CASSSAWVNSPLHF. DNA for the CDR3: TGTGCCAGCAGCTCCGCCTGGGTCAATTCACCCCTCCACTTT.

This clone was seen just once. The chain employs TRBV6-1 and TRBJ1-2; the match to TRBD1 covers 8 bases. This CDR3 has 17 residues. The trim removed 1 base at V and 3 bases at J, leaving 10 bases unmatched. CDR1 and CDR2 (germline): MNHNS, SASEGT. CDR3 coding DNA: TGTGCCAGCAGTGAAGGGGTCCGCACAGGGGGATACTATGGCTACACCTTC. It yields the protein CASSEGVRTGGYYGYTF.